This entry concerns a single T cell receptor beta chain. The antigen is undetermined. Profiling relied on immunoSEQ multiplex PCR, and the TCRdb table lists in-frame clones only, not all of them. Of 99,000 or so clones in the sample, about 88% were seen once. The study drew the donors from its roughly 110-subject validation cohort, separate from the roughly 700-subject first cohort. This sample is drawn from a study of cytomegalovirus exposure and HLA in healthy donors. The study, taken as a whole, reports: Cytomegalovirus status was reportedly diagnosed by the classifier with high specificity and sensitivity.

Germline V lookup: CDR1 GTSNPN, CDR2 SVGIG (reference sequence). This CDR3 is built from 14 residues. V dropped 4 bases and J dropped 1 base, with 14 bases sitting between them. The receptor's source is a woman aged 18 to 35 in good health and CMV-seropositive. J is TRBJ2-7 and V is TRBV30; D perhaps matches TRBD2 (5 bases). The sequencing sample was made of PBMCs. As DNA, the CDR3 is TGTGCCTGGACGTATCGGGGAGATTCCTACGAGCAGTACTTC. It translates to CAWTYRGDSYEQYF. The full variable domain, completed using reference TRBV30 and TRBJ2-7, is SQTIHQWPATLVQPVGSPLSLECTVEGTSNPNLYWYRQAAGRGLQLLFYSVGIGQISSEVPQNLSASRPQDRQFILSSKKLLLSDSGFYLCAWTYRGDSYEQYFGPGTRLTVT.